This T cell receptor beta chain was profiled in a study of T cell responses to AZD1222 COVID-19 vaccine. Trimming at V came to 4 bases and at J to 0 bases, leaving 1 base not matched to a gene. The CDR3 consists of 15 residues. The germline V gene has CDR1 SGHAT and CDR2 FQDESV (reference sequence). Findings of the study overall: The span of vaccine-associated CD4 TCRs extended across spike, with dominance at 160-218 and 743-854. Among the donors, most were white British and more were female, and clonal diversity was possibly underestimated.

Sequenced by immunoSEQ multiplex PCR; TCRdb stores in-frame clones only, minus some. The top ten clones hold 9.2% of a sample with 150,000 to 200,000 clones, roughly 93% of them seen once. As concerns this clone: Its antigen remains unidentified.

This sequence originates from an adult in good health. This chain connects TRBV11-1 to TRBJ2-2; 8 bases match TRBD1. The material sequenced was peripheral blood, taken on day 0 of AZD1222 vaccination. The CDR3 protein is CASSSTGANTGELFF. The CDR3 nucleotides read TGTGCCAGCAGCTCGACAGGGGCGAACACCGGGGAGCTGTTTTTT.